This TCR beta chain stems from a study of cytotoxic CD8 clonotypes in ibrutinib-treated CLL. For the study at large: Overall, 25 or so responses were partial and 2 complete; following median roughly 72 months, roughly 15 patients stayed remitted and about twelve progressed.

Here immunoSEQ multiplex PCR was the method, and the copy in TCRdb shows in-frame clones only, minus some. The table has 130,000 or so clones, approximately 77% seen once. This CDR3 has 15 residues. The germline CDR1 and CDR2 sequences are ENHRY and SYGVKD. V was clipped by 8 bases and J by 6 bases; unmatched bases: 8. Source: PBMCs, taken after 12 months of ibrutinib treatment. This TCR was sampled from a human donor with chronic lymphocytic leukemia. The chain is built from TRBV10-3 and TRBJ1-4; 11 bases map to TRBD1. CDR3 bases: TGTGCCATCGGGGGCCCGGGACAGGGGGATGAAAAACTGTTTTTT. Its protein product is CAIGGPGQGDEKLFF.